A single TCR beta chain is shown here with its context. This specimen comes from a study of human T cells and chemical hapten exposure. In the original analysis: TCR counts had a median of about 100,000 per sample and spanned about 23,224 to 750,000. TCRdb reprocessed the RACE reads with MiXCR, giving one entry per CDR3 protein. TCRdb's processing, not the authors' own work, is the source of the V and J calls. Of tens of thousands of distinct CDR3 sequences in the sample, about 8.6% were seen once. Deletions cut 7 bases from V and 5 bases from J, with 21 bases between. This CDR3 has 16 amino acids. The germline V gene encodes CDR1 MNHEY and CDR2 SVGEGT. Time point denoted: healthy volunteer bleed at 2 weeks. Total RNA was isolated from whole blood that had not been fractionated.

The chain has TRBV6-2 or TRBV6-3 and TRBJ1-5; no clear D gene. The sample was whole blood. The clonotype comes from a female donor in good health. Some clones in this sample may be carry-over from other donors' samples. Written as DNA, the CDR3 is TGTGCCAGCACCCTAAATTTCGACATTAAAGATCAGCCCCAGCATTTT. Its protein is CASTLNFDIKDQPQHF.